The entry below describes one TCR beta chain. A read error may be the cause here, since a much bigger clone is one base away. These data come from a study of molecular identifiers for immune sequencing clone quantification. The CDR3 loop spans 16 amino acids. Germline CDR1 reads SGHVS; CDR2 reads FQNEAQ. V was pared by 4 bases and J by 2 bases, with 18 bases between. Listed TCR primers and previously described methods were used for bulk TCR libraries. TCRdb re-analysed the PCR reads in MiXCR, keeping a single row per CDR3 protein. The table includes about 97,000 distinct CDR3 sequences, roughly a quarter detected once.

The origin of this receptor is a human donor in good health. Some libraries in this study had Jurkat cell RNA spiked in. Sequenced input: naive CD8+ T cells from blood, with Jurkat cell RNA spiked in. Subset indicated: FACS-sorted CD8+CD4-CCR7+CD45RA+ naive T cells. V and J are TRBV7-8 and TRBJ2-7, with D possibly being TRBD2 (6 bases). The DNA for the CDR3 is TGTGCCAGCAGCTCCCAACCGGGACTGGGAGCCTACGAGCAGTACTTC. This translates into CASSSQPGLGAYEQYF.